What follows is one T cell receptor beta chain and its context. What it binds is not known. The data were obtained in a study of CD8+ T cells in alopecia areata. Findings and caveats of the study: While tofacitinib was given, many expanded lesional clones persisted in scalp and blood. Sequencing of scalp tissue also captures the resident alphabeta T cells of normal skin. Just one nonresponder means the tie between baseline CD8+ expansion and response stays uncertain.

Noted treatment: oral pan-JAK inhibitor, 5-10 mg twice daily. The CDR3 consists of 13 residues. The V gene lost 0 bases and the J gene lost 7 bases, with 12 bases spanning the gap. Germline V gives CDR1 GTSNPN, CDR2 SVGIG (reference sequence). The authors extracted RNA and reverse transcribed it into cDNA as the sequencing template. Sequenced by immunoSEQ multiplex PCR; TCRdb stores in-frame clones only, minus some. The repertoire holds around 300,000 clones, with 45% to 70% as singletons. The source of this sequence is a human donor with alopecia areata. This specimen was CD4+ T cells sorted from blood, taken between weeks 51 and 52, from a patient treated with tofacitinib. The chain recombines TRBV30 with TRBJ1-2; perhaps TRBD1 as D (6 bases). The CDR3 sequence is CAWSVQGDGGYTF. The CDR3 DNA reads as TGTGCCTGGAGTGTACAGGGTGATGGTGGCTACACCTTC. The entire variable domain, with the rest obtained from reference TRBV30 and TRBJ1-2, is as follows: SQTIHQWPATLVQPVGSPLSLECTVEGTSNPNLYWYRQAAGRGLQLLFYSVGIGQISSEVPQNLSASRPQDRQFILSSKKLLLSDSGFYLCAWSVQGDGGYTFGSGTRLTVV.